The entry below gives a single T cell receptor beta chain sequence along with its context. This CDR3 is 14 amino acids long. V lost 5 bases, J lost 3 bases, and 0 bases stayed unmatched. CDR1 is MNHNY, CDR2 SVGAGI, per germline (reference sequence). These data come from a study of blood T cell repertoires in COVID-19. The wider study: Samples representing acute and convalescent COVID-19 were sourced from the United States, Italy and Spain. Sources were T cells, B-cell-depleted T cells, or PBMCs; the material itself was cDNA or gDNA.

In the original processing: The assay estimated nucleated cells by amplifying reference gene primers. The protocol was immunoSEQ multiplex PCR, while the TCRdb copy is restricted to in-frame clones and leaves out a portion. From that table come the V and J calls and clone size; the DNA was used to work out D and trimming. The sample records about 84,000 clones, around 83% being singletons. The receptor's source is a man older than 75 with active or convalescent COVID-19. The sequencing input was peripheral blood. The chain couples TRBV6-6 to TRBJ2-7; 14 bases match TRBD2. In nucleotides, the CDR3 is TGTGCCAGCAGTGGGACTAGCGGGGGCTACGAGCAGTACTTC. This encodes CASSGTSGGYEQYF.